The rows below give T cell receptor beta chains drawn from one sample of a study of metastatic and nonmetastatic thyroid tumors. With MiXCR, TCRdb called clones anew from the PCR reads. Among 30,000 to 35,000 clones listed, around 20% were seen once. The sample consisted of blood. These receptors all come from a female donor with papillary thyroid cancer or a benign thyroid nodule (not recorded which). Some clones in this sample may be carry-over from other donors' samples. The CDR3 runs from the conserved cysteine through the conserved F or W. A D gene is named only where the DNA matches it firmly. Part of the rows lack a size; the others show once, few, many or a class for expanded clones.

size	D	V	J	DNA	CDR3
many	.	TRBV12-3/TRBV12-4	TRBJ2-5	TGTGCCAGCAGTCCAGGGTGGGGGGCTGGGCAAGAGACCCAGTACTTC	CASSPGWGAGQETQYF
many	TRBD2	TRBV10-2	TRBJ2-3	TGCGCCAGCAGTGAGCTCGGACTAGCGTCGACAGATACGCAGTATTTT	CASSELGLASTDTQYF
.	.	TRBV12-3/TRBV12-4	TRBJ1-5	TGTGCCAGCAGTTTAGAGCGGAGGGCAAGGTCCCAGCATTTT	CASSLERRARSQHF
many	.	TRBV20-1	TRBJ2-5	TGCAGTGCTCCCGAAGGGGCAGTTCAAGAGACCCAGTACTTC	CSAPEGAVQETQYF
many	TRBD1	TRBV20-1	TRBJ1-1	TGCAGTGCTAGAGATCGACAGGGGTTTAACACTGAAGCTTTCTTT	CSARDRQGFNTEAFF
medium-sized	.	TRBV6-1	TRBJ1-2	TGTGCCAGCAGTCCGGGACAATACTATGGCTACACCTTC	CASSPGQYYGYTF
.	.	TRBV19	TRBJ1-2	TGTGCCAGTAGTATTAGAGCAGGGCCGGGATATGGCTACACCTTC	CASSIRAGPGYGYTF
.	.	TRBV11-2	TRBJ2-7	TGTGCCAGCAGCGACAGCAGGAGTAACGAGCAGTACTTC	CASSDSRSNEQYF
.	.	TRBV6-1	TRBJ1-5	TGTGCCAGCACAGAGGATTTCAATCAGCCCCAGCATTTT	CASTEDFNQPQHF
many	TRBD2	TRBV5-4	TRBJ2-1	TGTGCCAGCAACCGGGAGGGGGGTAGCGATGAGCAGTTCTTC	CASNREGGSDEQFF
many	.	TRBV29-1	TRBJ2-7	TGCAGCGTTGATGGGTTGGGCGGGGACAGTCCGTACTTC	CSVDGLGGDSPYF
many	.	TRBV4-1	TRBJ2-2	TGCGCCAGCAGCCAAGAGGTGGCTGACACCGGGGAGCTGTTTTTT	CASSQEVADTGELFF
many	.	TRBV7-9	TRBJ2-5	TGTGCCAGCAGCCTCTCCTTTTTTGCTGGGGAGACCCAGTACTTC	CASSLSFFAGETQYF
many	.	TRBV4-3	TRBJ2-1	TGCGCCAGCAGCCAAGATCGGCCCTCCTACAATGAGCAGTTCTTC	CASSQDRPSYNEQFF
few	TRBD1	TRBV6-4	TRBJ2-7	TGTGCCAGCAGTGCCGGGACAGCCAACGAGCAGTACTTC	CASSAGTANEQYF
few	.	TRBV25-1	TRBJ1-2	TGTGCCAGCAGTGGGGGTCATCATGGCTACACCTTC	CASSGGHHGYTF
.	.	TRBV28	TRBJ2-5	TGTGCCAGCAGTTTGTTGGCGGGTGGGGAGACCCAGTACTTC	CASSLLAGGETQYF
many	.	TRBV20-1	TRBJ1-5	TGCAGTGCCTCGGACGGATATAGCAATCAGCCCCAGCATTTT	CSASDGYSNQPQHF
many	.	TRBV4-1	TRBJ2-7	TGCGCCAGCAGCCCCCAAGGGCACATACCGGCTTACGAGCAGTACTTC	CASSPQGHIPAYEQYF
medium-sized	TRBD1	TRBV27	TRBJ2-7	TGTGCCAGCAGTTCCCCACAGGGGGCAATGCCCTACGAGCAGTACTTC	CASSSPQGAMPYEQYF
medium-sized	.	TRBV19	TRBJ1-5	TGTGCCAGTAGTAACACGCAGGGAGCCCAGCATTTT	CASSNTQGAQHF
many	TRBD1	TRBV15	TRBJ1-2	TGTGCCACCAGCATTGACAGGGGGCTTGGTCTGAGTGCGGAGTATGGCTACACCTTC	CATSIDRGLGLSAEYGYTF
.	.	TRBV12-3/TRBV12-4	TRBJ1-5	TGTGCCAGCAGTTCCCGGGACGGCTATAGCAATCAGCCCCAGCATTTT	CASSSRDGYSNQPQHF
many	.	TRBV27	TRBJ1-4	TGTGCCAGCAGTTTAAGTGCGGTAGTCGAAAAACTGTTTTTT	CASSLSAVVEKLFF
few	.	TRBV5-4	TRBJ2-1	TGTGCCAGCAGCTTGACGCTGCTCGGGAACAATGAGCAGTTCTTC	CASSLTLLGNNEQFF
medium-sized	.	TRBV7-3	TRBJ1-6	TGTGCCAGCAGCCCTACGGGGGCGTATAATTCACCCCTCCACTTT	CASSPTGAYNSPLHF
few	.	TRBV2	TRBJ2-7	TGTGCCAGCAAACTCTACGAGCAGTACTTC	CASKLYEQYF
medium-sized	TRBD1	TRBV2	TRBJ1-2	TGTGCCACGGACAGGGACCTCTATGGCTACACCTTC	CATDRDLYGYTF
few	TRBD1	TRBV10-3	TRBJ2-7	TGTGCCACCGCCGGGACAGGGGTTAACGAGCAGTACTTC	CATAGTGVNEQYF
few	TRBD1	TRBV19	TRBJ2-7	TGTGCCAGTAGTATAGTAGAGACAGGGGGCGGCGAGCAGTACTTC	CASSIVETGGGEQYF
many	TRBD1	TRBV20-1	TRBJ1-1	TGCAGTGCGGACGGGACAGGGGAATCAGAAGCTTTCTTT	CSADGTGESEAFF
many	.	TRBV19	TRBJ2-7	TGTGCCAGTAGTATTACGGACACGGGGTCCTACGAGCAGTACTTC	CASSITDTGSYEQYF
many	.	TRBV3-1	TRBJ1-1	TGTGCCAGCAGCCAAGTTGGGGGACCCACTGAAGCTTTCTTT	CASSQVGGPTEAFF
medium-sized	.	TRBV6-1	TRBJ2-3	TGTGCCAGCAGCCCCTTAGGGGATACGCAGTATTTT	CASSPLGDTQYF
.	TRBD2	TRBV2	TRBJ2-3	TGTGCCAGCAGTGAATTAGGACTAGCGGCCCCAGATACGCAGTATTTT	CASSELGLAAPDTQYF
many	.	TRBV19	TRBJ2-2	TGTGCCAGTACTAATCCCCAGGGAAGGAACACCGGGGAGCTGTTTTTT	CASTNPQGRNTGELFF
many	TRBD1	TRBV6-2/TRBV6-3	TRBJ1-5	TGTGCCAGCAGTTACACATCGGGACAGGGCTTCAATCAGCCCCAGCATTTT	CASSYTSGQGFNQPQHF